Following are 21 T cell receptor beta chains from one sample sequenced in a study of CD8 T cells in ankylosing spondylitis. From the 5' RACE reads, TCRdb called clonotypes with MiXCR, one entry per CDR3 protein. This sample has roughly 260,000 distinct CDR3 sequences; about 19% occur once, and the top ten carry roughly 8%. Material: blood, either unsorted or a sorted T cell fraction (not recorded which). The receptor source for this set is a male donor with ankylosing spondylitis or in good health (not recorded which).

This clonotype was counted many times. The rearrangement uses TRBV6-1 and TRBJ2-4, with D perhaps TRBD2 (5 bases). In germline, CDR1 is MNHNS, CDR2 SASEGT. The length of the CDR3 is 14 residues. With 7 bases removed from V and 8 bases from J, the gap between germline ends came to 18 bases. CDR3 amino acids: CASKEGSPGDIQYF. The CDR3 DNA sequence: TGTGCCAGCAAGGAAGGCAGTCCCGGGGACATTCAGTACTTC.

This rearrangement joins TRBV7-9 to TRBJ2-1, with D maybe TRBD1 (6 bases). The germline V gene encodes CDR1 SEHNR and CDR2 FQNEAQ (reference sequence). V lost 10 bases and J 6 bases, leaving 16 bases between the germline ends. The CDR3 contains 13 residues. CDR3 nucleotide sequence: TGTGCCACCGGGACACGAAACGGCAATGAGCAGTTCTTC. Protein: CATGTRNGNEQFF. Looking up the rest from reference TRBV7-9 and TRBJ2-1 gives the full variable domain: DTGVSQNPRHKITKRGQNVTFRCDPISEHNRLYWYRQTLGQGPEFLTYFQNEAQLEKSRLLSDRFSAERPKGSFSTLEIQRTEQGDSAMYLCATGTRNGNEQFFGPGTRLTVL.

The chain has TRBV2 and TRBJ1-5; 8 bases agree with TRBD1. After removal of 5 bases from V and 6 bases from J, the junction contained 9 bases not matched to a gene. Looked up from germline, CDR1 is SNHLY and CDR2 is FYNNEI. This CDR3 is 15 amino acids long. The CDR3 loop is CASSFETGEGQPQHF. The CDR3 DNA follows: TGTGCCAGCAGTTTCGAGACAGGGGAGGGTCAGCCCCAGCATTTT. The whole variable domain, remainder taken from reference TRBV2 and TRBJ1-5, is EPEVTQTPSHQVTQMGQEVILRCVPISNHLYFYWYRQILGQKVEFLVSFYNNEISEKSEIFDDQFSVERPDGSNFTLKIRSTKLEDSAMYFCASSFETGEGQPQHFGDGTRLSIL.

The table lists this clonotype with a few counts. The V call is TRBV11-2, the J call TRBJ2-2, with 12 bases fitting TRBD2. J lost 2 bases, V lost 6 bases, and 4 bases had no gene match. The CDR3 is 16 residues long. Germline CDR1 is SGHAT and CDR2 is FQNNGV. CDR3 residues: CASRRTSGANTGELFF. CDR3 nucleotide sequence: TGTGCCAGCAGGCGGACTAGCGGGGCAAACACCGGGGAGCTGTTTTTT. The variable domain in full, with the rest retrieved from reference TRBV11-2 and TRBJ2-2, is EAGVAQSPRYKIIEKRQSVAFWCNPISGHATLYWYQQILGQGPKLLIQFQNNGVVDDSQLPKDRFSAERLKGVDSTLKIQPAKLEDSAVYLCASRRTSGANTGELFFGEGSRLTVL.

The chain's CDR3 is CASSLAPGGGVQETQYF. The DNA of the CDR3 is TGTGCCAGCAGCTTAGCACCGGGAGGGGGCGTACAAGAGACCCAGTACTTC. V gene TRBV7-2 combines with J gene TRBJ2-5, with D tentatively TRBD2 (8 bases). Trimming shortened V by 0 bases and J by 2 bases, and 16 bases separated the two germline ends. Germline V gene data show CDR1 as SGHTA and CDR2 as FQGNSA. The CDR3 consists of 17 residues.

The chain recombines TRBV24-1 with TRBJ1-5; D is perhaps TRBD1 (6 bases). CDR1 is KGHDR and CDR2 is SFDVKD in the germline V gene. The length of the CDR3 is 16 residues. V was clipped by 4 bases and J by 1 base, with 13 bases between them. CDR3 residues: CATSDRNRESNQPQHF. The DNA of the CDR3 is TGTGCCACCAGTGACCGGAACAGGGAGAGCAATCAGCCCCAGCATTTT.

V and J are TRBV25-1 and TRBJ2-3; the D gene is possibly TRBD1 (5 bases). Per germline, CDR1 MGHDK and CDR2 SYGVNS. V lost 3 bases and J lost 6, with 16 bases in between. This CDR3 spans 15 amino acids. CDR3 DNA: TGTGCCAGCAGTGAGACGCTTACCAGGGTTGATACGCAGTATTTT. Its protein product is CASSETLTRVDTQYF.

This clonotype was found many times. The chain combines TRBV5-1 with TRBJ2-1; D uncertain. CDR3 length equals 14 residues. CDR1 and CDR2 (germline): SGHRS, YFSETQ. The ends were cut back, 0 bases at V and 6 bases at J, with 10 bases in the middle. In DNA form, the CDR3 reads TGCGCCAGCAGCTTGGACCAGGTAGTCAATGAGCAGTTCTTC. Amino acids: CASSLDQVVNEQFF.

The chain carries TRBV7-2 and TRBJ2-3; no definite D call. Germline CDR1 reads SGHTA; CDR2 reads FQGNSA. The V end was cut by 4 bases, the J end by 1 base, with 12 bases between. The CDR3 covers 15 residues. The CDR3 reads CASSSPTSGTDTQYF. The CDR3 DNA follows: TGTGCCAGCAGCTCTCCGACCAGCGGCACAGATACGCAGTATTTT.

In the case of this clonotype: A much more abundant neighbour one base away suggests this may be a read error. V is TRBV24-1 and J is TRBJ2-1; D is unclear. This CDR3 contains 15 residues. Germline V gene lookup returns CDR1 KGHDR and CDR2 SFDVKD. CDR3 DNA sequence: TGTGCCACCAGTGATTGGCAGAGCTCCTACACTGAGCAGTTCTTC. This sequence encodes CATSDWQSSYTEQFF.

CDR3 nucleotide sequence: TGCAGTGCTTTACCAGGGGGTAAATCTTGGGAGCAGTACGTC. Translating gives CSALPGGKSWEQYV. V gene TRBV20-1 combines with J gene TRBJ2-7; the match to TRBD1 covers 7 bases. Germline loops: CDR1 DFQATT, CDR2 SNEGSKA (reference sequence). The CDR3 has 14 amino acids. J gave up 7 bases and V 5 bases, and 14 bases lay outside the gene matches.

The chain recombines TRBV7-9 with TRBJ2-1; 10 nucleotides line up with TRBD1. CDR1 is SEHNR and CDR2 is FQNEAQ in the germline V gene (reference sequence). J was trimmed by 8 bases and V by 6 bases; bases with no gene match: 10. This CDR3 region has 15 residues. The CDR3 region has the DNA TGTGCCAGCAGTGGAGACAGGGGGCGCATCTATGAGCAGTTCTTC. The encoded protein is CASSGDRGRIYEQFF.

The J gene is TRBJ2-3, the V gene TRBV12-3 or TRBV12-4; 9 nucleotides align to TRBD2. This CDR3 has 14 residues. Germline trimming cut 1 base from V and 5 bases from J; bases unmatched to any gene: 1. CDR3 region: CASSLGRGGDTQYF. DNA of the CDR3: TGTGCCAGCAGTTTAGGGCGGGGGGGAGATACGCAGTATTTT.

This clonotype was seen a handful of times. The chain links TRBV20-1 to TRBJ2-1; 14 bases agree with TRBD2. Germline values: CDR1 DFQATT, CDR2 SNEGSKA (reference sequence). The V gene end was trimmed by 3 bases and the J gene end by 5 bases; junction bases not matched to a gene: 3. The length of the CDR3 is 15 residues. Written as DNA, the CDR3 is TGCAGTGCTAGGGGGACTAGCGGGGGCCACAATGAGCAGTTCTTC. Translated, it gives CSARGTSGGHNEQFF.

This clonotype was counted between two and nine times. This rearrangement joins TRBV20-1 to TRBJ2-3, with 7 bases matching TRBD1. Losses at the gene ends were 3 bases for V and 3 bases for J; bases not matched to a gene: 9. The CDR3 sequence is 15 residues long. Germline V gives CDR1 DFQATT, CDR2 SNEGSKA (reference sequence). The DNA for the CDR3 is TGCAGTGCTAGCCCTCTTCCGGGACAGACAGATACGCAGTATTTT. Translating it yields CSASPLPGQTDTQYF.

The chain combines TRBV6-5 with TRBJ2-1, with TRBD1 matching over 7 bases. The CDR3 is made up of 15 amino acids. V lost 4 bases to trimming and J lost 5 bases; unmatched junction nucleotides: 8. Germline V gene sequence: CDR1 MNHEY, CDR2 SVGAGI. In DNA form, the CDR3 reads TGTGCCAGCAGTTTTTATCCGGGACAGAACAATGAGCAGTTCTTC. It translates to CASSFYPGQNNEQFF.

This chain joins TRBV21-1 and TRBJ2-7; the table assigns TRBD1, which was not confirmed against the DNA. TRBV21-1 is recorded as a pseudogene. This CDR3 has 15 amino acids. The CDR3, as DNA: TGTGCCAGCAGCAAAGACAGGGAAATCGGCTACGAGCAGTACGTC. This translates into CASSKDREIGYEQYV.

This clonotype was counted many times. This rearrangement joins TRBV7-8 to TRBJ2-3; TRBD2 aligns across 11 bases. Germline trimming cut 4 bases from V and 6 bases from J; bases unmatched to any gene: 15. The germline CDR1 and CDR2 sequences are SGHVS and FQNEAQ. This CDR3 comprises 18 residues. The CDR3 spells CASSSNPLAGGPRDTQYF. CDR3 DNA: TGTGCCAGCAGCTCAAATCCTTTAGCGGGAGGGCCTAGGGATACGCAGTATTTT.

This clonotype showed up just a few times. V gene TRBV12-3 or TRBV12-4 combines with J gene TRBJ2-1, with a tentative D call TRBD1 (6 bases). Trimming removed 6 bases at V and 8 bases at J, with 14 bases between. CDR3 size: 13 residues. CDR3 bases: TGTGCCAGCAGCTCACAGGGTATCGATGAGCAGTTCTTC. Translated: CASSSQGIDEQFF.

This clonotype was found a few times. The chain has TRBV28 and TRBJ2-4; D unresolved. Trimming left V 1 base short and J 6 bases short, with 13 bases between. Germline CDR1 reads MDHEN; CDR2 reads SYDVKM. The CDR3 runs to 15 residues. The CDR3 DNA is TGTGCCAGCAGTTTATTAGCAACCGAAAGAAACATTCAGTACTTC. This translates into CASSLLATERNIQYF. The entire variable domain, with the rest obtained from reference TRBV28 and TRBJ2-4, is as follows: DVKVTQSSRYLVKRTGEKVFLECVQDMDHENMFWYRQDPGLGLRLIYFSYDVKMKEKGDIPEGYSVSREKKERFSLILESASTNQTSMYLCASSLLATERNIQYFGAGTRLSVL.

The rearrangement joins TRBV5-6 to TRBJ1-5, with no clear D. This CDR3 contains 14 residues. Germline V lookup: CDR1 SGHDT, CDR2 YYEEEE. V was pared by 0 bases and J by 3 bases, with 7 bases between. The CDR3 DNA follows: TGTGCCAGCAGCTTGGCCGGGAACAATCAGCCCCAGCATTTT. Its protein product is CASSLAGNNQPQHF.